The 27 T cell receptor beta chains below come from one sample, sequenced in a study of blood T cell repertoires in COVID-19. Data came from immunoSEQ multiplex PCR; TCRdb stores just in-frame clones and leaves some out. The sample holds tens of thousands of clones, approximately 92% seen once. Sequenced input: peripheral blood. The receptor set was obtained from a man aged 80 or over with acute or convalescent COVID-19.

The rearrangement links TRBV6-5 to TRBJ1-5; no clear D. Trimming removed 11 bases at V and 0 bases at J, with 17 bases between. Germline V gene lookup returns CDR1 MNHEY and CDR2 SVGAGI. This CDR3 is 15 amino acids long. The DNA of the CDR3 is TGTGCCCTCCTAGCGGGTAGAGGTAGCAATCAGCCCCAGCATTTT. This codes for CALLAGRGSNQPQHF.

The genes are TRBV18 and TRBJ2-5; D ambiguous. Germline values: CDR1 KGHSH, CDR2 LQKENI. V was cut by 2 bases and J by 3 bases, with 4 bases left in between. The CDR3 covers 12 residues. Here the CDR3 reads CASSPGEETQYF. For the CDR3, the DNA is TGTGCCAGCTCACCAGGAGAAGAGACCCAGTACTTC. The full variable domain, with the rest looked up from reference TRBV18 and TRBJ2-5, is NAGVMQNPRHLVRRRGQEARLRCSPMKGHSHVYWYRQLPEEGLKFMVYLQKENIIDESGMPKERFSAEFPKEGPSILRIQQVVRGDSAAYFCASSPGEETQYFGPGTRLLVL.

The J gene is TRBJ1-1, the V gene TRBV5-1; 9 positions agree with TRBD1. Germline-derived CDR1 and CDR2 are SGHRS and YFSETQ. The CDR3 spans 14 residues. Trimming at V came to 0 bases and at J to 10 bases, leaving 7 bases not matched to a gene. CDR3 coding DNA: TGCGCCAGCAGCTTGGGGGACAGGGAAATTAGAGCTTTCTTT. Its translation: CASSLGDREIRAFF.

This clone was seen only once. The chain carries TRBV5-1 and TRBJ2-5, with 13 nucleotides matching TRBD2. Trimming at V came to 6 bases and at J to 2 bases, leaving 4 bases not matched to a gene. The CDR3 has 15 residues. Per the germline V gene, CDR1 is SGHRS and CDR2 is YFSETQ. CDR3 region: CASTPGLAGQETQYF. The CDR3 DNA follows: TGCGCCAGCACCCCGGGACTAGCGGGGCAAGAGACCCAGTACTTC.

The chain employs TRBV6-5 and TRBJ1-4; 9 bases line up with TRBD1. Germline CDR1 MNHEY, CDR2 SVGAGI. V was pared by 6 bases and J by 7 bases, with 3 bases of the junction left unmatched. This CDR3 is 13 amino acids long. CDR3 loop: CASRQGAGEKLFF. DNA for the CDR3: TGTGCCAGCAGACAGGGGGCGGGTGAAAAACTGTTTTTT.

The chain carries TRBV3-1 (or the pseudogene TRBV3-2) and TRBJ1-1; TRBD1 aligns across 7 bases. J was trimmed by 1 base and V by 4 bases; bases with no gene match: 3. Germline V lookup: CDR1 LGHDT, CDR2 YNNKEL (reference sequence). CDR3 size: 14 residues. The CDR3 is CASSPRGANTEAFF. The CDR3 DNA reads TGTGCCAGCAGCCCCAGGGGGGCGAACACTGAAGCTTTCTTT.

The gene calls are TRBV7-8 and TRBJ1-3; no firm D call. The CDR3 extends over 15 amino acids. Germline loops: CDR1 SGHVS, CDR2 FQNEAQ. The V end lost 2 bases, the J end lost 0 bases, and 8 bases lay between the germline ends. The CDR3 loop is CASSLRGTSGNTIYF. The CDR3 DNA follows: TGTGCCAGCAGCTTACGGGGTACCTCTGGAAACACCATATATTTT.

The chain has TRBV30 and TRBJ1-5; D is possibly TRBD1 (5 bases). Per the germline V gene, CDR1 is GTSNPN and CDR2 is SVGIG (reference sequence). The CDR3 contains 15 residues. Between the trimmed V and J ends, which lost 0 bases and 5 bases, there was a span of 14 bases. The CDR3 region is CAWSVGSSGDQPQHF. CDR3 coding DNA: TGTGCCTGGAGTGTAGGTAGTTCGGGGGATCAGCCCCAGCATTTT.

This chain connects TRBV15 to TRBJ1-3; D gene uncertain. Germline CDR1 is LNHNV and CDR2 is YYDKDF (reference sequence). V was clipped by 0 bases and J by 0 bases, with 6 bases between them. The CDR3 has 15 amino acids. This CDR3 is CATSRDIISGNTIYF. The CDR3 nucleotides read TGTGCCACCAGCAGAGATATTATCTCTGGAAACACCATATATTTT.

CDR3 DNA sequence: TGTGCCAGCAGCTTGGGTGGACAGGGAGCAGAGACCCAGTACTTC. Residues: CASSLGGQGAETQYF. The genes are TRBV5-6 and TRBJ2-5; 8 nucleotides align to TRBD1. The germline gives CDR1 SGHDT, CDR2 YYEEEE. The CDR3 extends over 15 amino acids. Trimming cost V 0 bases and J 4 bases; bases outside gene matches: 5.

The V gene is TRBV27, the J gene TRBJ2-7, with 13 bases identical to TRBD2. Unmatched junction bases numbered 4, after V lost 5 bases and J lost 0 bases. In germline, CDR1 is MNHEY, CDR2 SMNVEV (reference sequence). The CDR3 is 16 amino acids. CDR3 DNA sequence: TGTGCCAGCAGTCAGGGACTAGCGGGGACCTCCTACGAGCAGTACTTC. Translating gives CASSQGLAGTSYEQYF.

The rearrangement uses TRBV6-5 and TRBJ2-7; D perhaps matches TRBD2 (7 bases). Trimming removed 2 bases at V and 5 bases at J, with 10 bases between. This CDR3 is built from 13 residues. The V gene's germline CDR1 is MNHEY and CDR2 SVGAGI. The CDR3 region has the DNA TGTGCCAGCAGTTACAGGGGGGGCAACGAGCAGTACTTC. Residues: CASSYRGGNEQYF.

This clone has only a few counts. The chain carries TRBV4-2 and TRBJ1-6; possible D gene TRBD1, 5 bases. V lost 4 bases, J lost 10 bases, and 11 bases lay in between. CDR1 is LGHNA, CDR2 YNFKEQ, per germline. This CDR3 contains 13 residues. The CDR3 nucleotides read TGTGCCAGCAGCCCACAGGTTCTGTCACCCCTCCACTTT. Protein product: CASSPQVLSPLHF.

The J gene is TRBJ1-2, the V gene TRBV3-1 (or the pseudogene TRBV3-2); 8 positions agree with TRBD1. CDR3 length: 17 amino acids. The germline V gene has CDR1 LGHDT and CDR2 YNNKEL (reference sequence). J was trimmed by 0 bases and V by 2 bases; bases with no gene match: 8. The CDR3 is CASSQYGTGPSNYGYTF. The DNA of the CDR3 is TGTGCCAGCAGCCAATACGGGACAGGCCCTTCTAACTATGGCTACACCTTC.

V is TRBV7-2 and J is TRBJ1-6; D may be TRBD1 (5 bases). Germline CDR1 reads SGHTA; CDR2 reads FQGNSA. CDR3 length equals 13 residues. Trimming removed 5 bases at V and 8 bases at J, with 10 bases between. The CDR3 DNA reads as TGTGCCAGCAGCCCTGACAGCGATTCACCCCTCCACTTT. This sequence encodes CASSPDSDSPLHF.

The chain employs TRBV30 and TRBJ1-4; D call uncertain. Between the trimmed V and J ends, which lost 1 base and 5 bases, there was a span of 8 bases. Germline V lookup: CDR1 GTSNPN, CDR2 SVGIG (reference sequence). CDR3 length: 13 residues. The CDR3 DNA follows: TGTGCCTGGAGTGGCGTAGTAAATGAAAAACTGTTTTTT. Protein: CAWSGVVNEKLFF. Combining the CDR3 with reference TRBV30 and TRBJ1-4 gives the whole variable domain SQTIHQWPATLVQPVGSPLSLECTVEGTSNPNLYWYRQAAGRGLQLLFYSVGIGQISSEVPQNLSASRPQDRQFILSSKKLLLSDSGFYLCAWSGVVNEKLFFGSGTQLSVL.

CDR3 DNA: TGCGCCAGCAGCGCTCAGGGGGCAGGGGACACTGAAGCTTTCTTT. Translating gives CASSAQGAGDTEAFF. The V call is TRBV5-1, the J call TRBJ1-1, with 8 bases lining up with TRBD1. With 4 bases clipped from V and 3 bases from J, the junction kept 8 bases outside the gene matches. CDR1 is SGHRS and CDR2 is YFSETQ in the germline V gene. The CDR3 is 15 residues long.

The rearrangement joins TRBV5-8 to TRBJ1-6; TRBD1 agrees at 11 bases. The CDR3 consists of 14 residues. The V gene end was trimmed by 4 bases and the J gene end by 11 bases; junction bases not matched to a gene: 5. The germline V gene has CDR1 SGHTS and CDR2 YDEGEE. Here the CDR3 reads CASSRDRGSTPLHF. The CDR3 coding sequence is TGTGCCAGCAGCCGGGACAGGGGGTCTACACCCCTCCACTTT.

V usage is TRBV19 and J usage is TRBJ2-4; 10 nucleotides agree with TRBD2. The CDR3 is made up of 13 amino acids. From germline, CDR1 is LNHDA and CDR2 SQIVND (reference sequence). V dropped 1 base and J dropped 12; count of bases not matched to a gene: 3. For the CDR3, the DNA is TGTGCCAGTAGTATAGCTAGCGGGGGCAATCAGTACTTC. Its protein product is CASSIASGGNQYF.

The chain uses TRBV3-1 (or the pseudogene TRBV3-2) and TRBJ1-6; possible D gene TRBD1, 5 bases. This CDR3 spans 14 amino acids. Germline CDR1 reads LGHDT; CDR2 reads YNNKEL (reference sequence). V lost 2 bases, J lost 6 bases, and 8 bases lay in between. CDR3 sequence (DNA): TGTGCCAGCAGCCAACAGGGTTTTAATTCACCCCTCCACTTT. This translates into CASSQQGFNSPLHF.

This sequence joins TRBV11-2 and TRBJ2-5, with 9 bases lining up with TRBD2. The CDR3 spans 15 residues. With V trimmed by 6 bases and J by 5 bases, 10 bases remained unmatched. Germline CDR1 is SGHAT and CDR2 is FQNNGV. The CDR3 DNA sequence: TGTGCCAGCAGGGCACTAGCGGGCAAAGGGGAGACCCAGTACTTC. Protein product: CASRALAGKGETQYF.

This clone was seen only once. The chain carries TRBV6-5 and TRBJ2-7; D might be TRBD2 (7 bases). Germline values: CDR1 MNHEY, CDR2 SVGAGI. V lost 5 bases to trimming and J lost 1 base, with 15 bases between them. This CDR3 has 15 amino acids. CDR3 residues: CASSRGGSPSYEQYF. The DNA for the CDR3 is TGTGCCAGCAGTAGGGGGGGCAGCCCGTCCTACGAGCAGTACTTC.

CDR3 loop: CAWSVNNNSPLHF. CDR3 nucleotides: TGTGCCTGGAGTGTTAACAATAATTCACCCCTCCACTTT. The V call is TRBV30, the J call TRBJ1-6; the D is unclear. This CDR3 has 13 residues. CDR1 and CDR2 (germline): GTSNPN, SVGIG (reference sequence). V was trimmed by 0 bases and J by 5 bases, leaving 5 bases between them.

This CDR3 is CASSWAVQRNTEAFF. The CDR3 DNA reads as TGTGCCAGCAGTTGGGCAGTACAGAGGAACACTGAAGCTTTCTTT. V gene TRBV27 combines with J gene TRBJ1-1, with D uncertain. The germline V gene has CDR1 MNHEY and CDR2 SMNVEV (reference sequence). The CDR3 extends over 15 amino acids. The V gene lost 4 bases and the J gene lost 1 base, with 13 bases spanning the gap.

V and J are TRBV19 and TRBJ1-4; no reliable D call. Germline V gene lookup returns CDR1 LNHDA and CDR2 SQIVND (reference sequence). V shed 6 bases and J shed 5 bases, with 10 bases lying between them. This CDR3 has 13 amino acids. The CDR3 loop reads CASSEQKNEKLFF. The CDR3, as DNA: TGTGCCAGTAGCGAACAGAAAAATGAAAAACTGTTTTTT.

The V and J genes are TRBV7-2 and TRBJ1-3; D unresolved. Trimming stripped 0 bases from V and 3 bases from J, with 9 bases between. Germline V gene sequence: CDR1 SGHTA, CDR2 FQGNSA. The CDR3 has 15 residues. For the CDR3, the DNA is TGTGCCAGCAGCTTAGCCCCGGGAAGTGGAAACACCATATATTTT. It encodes CASSLAPGSGNTIYF.

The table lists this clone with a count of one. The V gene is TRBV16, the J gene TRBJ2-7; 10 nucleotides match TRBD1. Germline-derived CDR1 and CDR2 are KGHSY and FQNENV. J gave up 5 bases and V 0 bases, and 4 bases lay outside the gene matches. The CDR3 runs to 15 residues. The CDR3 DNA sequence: TGTGCCAGCAGCCAATCAGGGACAGGGGTCCACGAGCAGTACTTC. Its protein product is CASSQSGTGVHEQYF.